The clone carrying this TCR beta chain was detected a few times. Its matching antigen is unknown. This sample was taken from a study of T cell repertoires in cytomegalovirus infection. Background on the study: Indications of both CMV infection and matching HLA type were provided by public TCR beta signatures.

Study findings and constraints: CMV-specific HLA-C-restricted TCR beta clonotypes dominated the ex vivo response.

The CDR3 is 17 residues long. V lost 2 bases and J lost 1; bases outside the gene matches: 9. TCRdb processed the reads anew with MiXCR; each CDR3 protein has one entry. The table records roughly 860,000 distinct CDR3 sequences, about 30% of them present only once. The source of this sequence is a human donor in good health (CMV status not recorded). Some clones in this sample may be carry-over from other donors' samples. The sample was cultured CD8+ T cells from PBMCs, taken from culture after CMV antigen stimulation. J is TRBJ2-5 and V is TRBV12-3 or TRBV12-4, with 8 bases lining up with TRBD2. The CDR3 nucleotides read TGTGCCAGCAGTTTACGGGCGGGGGGAAGGCTCCAAGAGACCCAGTACTTC. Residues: CASSLRAGGRLQETQYF.